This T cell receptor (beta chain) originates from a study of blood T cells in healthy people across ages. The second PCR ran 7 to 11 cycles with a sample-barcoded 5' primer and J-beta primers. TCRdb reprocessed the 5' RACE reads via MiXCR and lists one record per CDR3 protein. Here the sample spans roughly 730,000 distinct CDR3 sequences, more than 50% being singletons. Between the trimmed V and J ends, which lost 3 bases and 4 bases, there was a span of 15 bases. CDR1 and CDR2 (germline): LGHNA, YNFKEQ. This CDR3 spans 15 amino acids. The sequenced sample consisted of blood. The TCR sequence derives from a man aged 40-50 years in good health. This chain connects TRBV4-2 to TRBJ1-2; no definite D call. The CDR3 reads CASSQATVGGYGYTF. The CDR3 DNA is TGTGCCAGCAGCCAGGCTACCGTCGGCGGCTATGGCTACACCTTC.